A single sample is the source of the 30 T cell receptor beta chains below, sequenced in a study of early T cells in non-severe SARS-CoV-2 infection. TCRdb used MiXCR to reprocess the 5' RACE reads, holding one entry per CDR3 protein. The sample has some 20,000 distinct CDR3 sequences; 4% to 5.5% are singletons. The sequenced sample was whole blood. These receptor sequences come from an adult who was a healthcare worker with PCR-confirmed SARS-CoV-2 infection or an uninfected control (not recorded which).

This clonotype was picked up many times. The genes are TRBV20-1 and TRBJ2-1; D is possibly TRBD2 (5 bases). Trimming took 0 bases from V and 5 from J, leaving 11 bases between them. CDR1 DFQATT and CDR2 SNEGSKA come from the germline V gene (reference sequence). CDR3 length: 14 amino acids. CDR3 amino acids: CSARDPTGNNEQFF. CDR3 nucleotides: TGCAGTGCTAGAGATCCAACCGGGAACAATGAGCAGTTCTTC.

By share, this clonotype ranks as medium-sized. The gene calls are TRBV4-2 and TRBJ2-1; D might be TRBD2 (6 bases). V was clipped by 2 bases and J by 6 bases, with 20 bases between them. This CDR3 region has 17 residues. Germline lookup yields CDR1 LGHNA and CDR2 YNFKEQ. CDR3 coding DNA: TGTGCCAGCAGCCAACGCTCTTGGGGGGAGTTGGGCAATGAGCAGTTCTTC. This codes for CASSQRSWGELGNEQFF.

This clonotype was found many times. The chain is built from TRBV4-2 and TRBJ2-1; D call uncertain. The germline V and J ends were trimmed by 4 bases and 8 bases, with 9 bases remaining between them. CDR1 is LGHNA and CDR2 is YNFKEQ in the germline V gene. CDR3 length: 12 amino acids. The CDR3 region has the DNA TGTGCCAGCAGCCCTTCTATGTATGAGCAGTTCTTC. This translates into CASSPSMYEQFF.

This clonotype has ten or more counts. The J gene is TRBJ2-1, the V gene TRBV4-1; the D is unclear. The V and J ends lost 5 bases and 8 bases respectively, with 13 bases between them. The CDR3 has 13 amino acids. Germline CDR1 reads MGHRA; CDR2 reads YSYEKL. CDR3 coding DNA: TGCGCCAGCAGCTATCGGGCCCGGGATGAGCAGTTCTTC. Protein sequence: CASSYRARDEQFF.

This clonotype was found many times. V and J are TRBV6-6 and TRBJ1-1, with a possible D match to TRBD1 (5 bases). V shed 8 bases and J shed 1 base, with 20 bases lying between them. The CDR3 loop spans 16 amino acids. Germline CDR1 and CDR2: MNHNY and SVGAGI (reference sequence). In DNA form, the CDR3 reads TGTGCCAGCGGACTCCCCAGGGTAGATGGGAACACTGAAGCTTTCTTT. It codes for CASGLPRVDGNTEAFF.

This clonotype has ten or more counts. The V gene is TRBV7-9, the J gene TRBJ2-7, with 8 bases that match TRBD2. CDR1 is SEHNR, CDR2 FQNEAQ, per germline (reference sequence). Germline trimming cut 5 bases from V and 7 bases from J; bases unmatched to any gene: 13. CDR3 size: 15 residues. The CDR3 bases are TGTGCCAGCAGCCCGGGACCGGGAGGGCCACGGGAGCAGTACTTC. This translates into CASSPGPGGPREQYF.

This clonotype is a singleton in its sample. This chain uses TRBV20-1 with TRBJ2-7; 10 bases map to TRBD1. Germline V gives CDR1 DFQATT, CDR2 SNEGSKA (reference sequence). The CDR3 sequence is 17 residues long. The trim removed 0 bases at V and 5 bases at J, leaving 13 bases unmatched. The CDR3 nucleotides read TGCAGTGCTAGAGATCCCGTACCGGGACAGGGGTTAGACGAGCAGTACTTC. Translation: CSARDPVPGQGLDEQYF.

This clonotype counts as medium-sized (0.01 to 0.1%). This chain connects TRBV10-1 to TRBJ2-1; D is possibly TRBD2 (6 bases). V lost 6 bases and J 2 bases, leaving 14 bases between the germline ends. CDR1 is WNHNN and CDR2 is SYGVQD in the germline V gene (reference sequence). The CDR3 runs to 15 residues. For the CDR3, the DNA is TGCGCCAGCAGACTAGCTAGGAGTGCCTACAATGAGCAGTTCTTC. Its translation is CASRLARSAYNEQFF.

This clonotype was recorded at least ten times. The chain recombines TRBV29-1 with TRBJ2-1; D possibly corresponds to TRBD2 (5 bases). The V and J ends lost 6 bases and 5 bases respectively, with 14 bases between them. From germline, CDR1 is SQVTM and CDR2 ANQGSEA. The CDR3 length is 13 residues. CDR3 in DNA: TGCAGCGTAATAGAGAGCGGAAACAATGAGCAGTTCTTC. Translating it yields CSVIESGNNEQFF.

This clonotype was picked up many times. This rearrangement joins TRBV12-3 or TRBV12-4 to TRBJ2-5; 10 bases line up with TRBD1. The CDR3 consists of 15 residues. V shed 3 bases, J shed 5 bases, and the junction held 6 bases outside the gene matches. CDR3 sequence: CASSFGTGDLETQYF. The CDR3, as DNA: TGTGCCAGCAGTTTCGGGACAGGGGATCTCGAGACCCAGTACTTC.

This clonotype was detected ten times or more. This chain links TRBV12-3 or TRBV12-4 with TRBJ1-2; D remains ambiguous. The ends were cut back, 1 base at V and 8 bases at J, with 11 bases in the middle. The CDR3 has 13 amino acids. The CDR3 loop reads CASSLDSLRGYTF. The CDR3 nucleotides read TGTGCCAGCAGTTTAGATTCATTAAGGGGCTACACCTTC.

This clonotype has a count of ten or more. The chain links TRBV28 to TRBJ2-1, with 11 positions matching TRBD1. The ends lost 1 base at V and 6 bases at J; junction bases unmatched: 5. Germline V gene lookup returns CDR1 MDHEN and CDR2 SYDVKM. CDR3 size: 16 residues. This CDR3 is CASSLYAGQGGNEQFF. CDR3 DNA: TGTGCCAGCAGTTTATACGCGGGACAGGGGGGCAATGAGCAGTTCTTC.

The chain combines TRBV6-2 or TRBV6-3 with TRBJ1-1; D unclear. The CDR3 spans 15 residues. Germline loops: CDR1 MNHEY, CDR2 SVGEGT. V was pared by 3 bases and J by 1 base, with 12 bases between. As DNA, the CDR3 is TGTGCCAGCAGTTATCCTGGAATGCGGAACACTGAAGCTTTCTTT. Its translation is CASSYPGMRNTEAFF.

The table lists this clonotype with many counts. The chain has TRBV5-6 and TRBJ2-7, with 14 nucleotides matching TRBD2. This CDR3 has 14 residues. Germline CDR1 is SGHDT and CDR2 is YYEEEE. V lost 3 bases and J lost 9; bases outside the gene matches: 5. This chain's CDR3 is CASSWGLAGEGQYF. As DNA, the CDR3 is TGTGCCAGCAGCTGGGGACTAGCGGGAGAGGGGCAGTACTTC.

This clonotype has ten or more counts. The V call is TRBV7-2, the J call TRBJ2-7; D remains unclear. This CDR3 spans 11 amino acids. V lost 4 bases and J lost 4, with 5 bases in between. CDR1 and CDR2 from the germline V gene are SGHTA and FQGNSA. In DNA form, the CDR3 reads TGTGCCAGCAGCTCATATTACGAGCAGTACTTC. It translates to CASSSYYEQYF.

The V call is TRBV18, the J call TRBJ1-6; D is possibly TRBD1 (6 bases). Trimming removed 0 bases from V and 7 bases from J, with 10 bases in between. Germline V CDR1 and CDR2: KGHSH, LQKENI. The CDR3 covers 15 residues. The CDR3 spells CASSPPNRENSPLHF. CDR3 coding DNA: TGTGCCAGCTCACCACCGAACAGGGAGAATTCACCCCTCCACTTT.

This clonotype was seen at least ten times. The chain employs TRBV15 and TRBJ1-2; D perhaps matches TRBD1 (5 bases). Germline V CDR1 and CDR2: LNHNV, YYDKDF (reference sequence). The CDR3 spans 13 residues. V was shortened by 0 bases and J by 5 bases, with 7 bases between the two germline ends. CDR3 sequence reads: CATSRDRGYGYTF. In DNA form, the CDR3 reads TGTGCCACCAGCAGAGATCGGGGGTATGGCTACACCTTC.

This clonotype was found many times. This rearrangement joins TRBV10-3 to TRBJ1-1; 10 bases are shared with TRBD1. Germline V gene sequence: CDR1 ENHRY, CDR2 SYGVKD. The CDR3 is 16 residues long. V gave up 4 bases and J gave up 3 bases; unmatched junction bases: 8. CDR3 in DNA: TGTGCCATCAGTGGCCGGGGGGGACAGGGGTACACTGAAGCTTTCTTT. Its protein product is CAISGRGGQGYTEAFF.

J is TRBJ2-3 and V is TRBV19; no clear D gene. Trimming removed 5 bases from V and 2 bases from J, with 17 bases in between. CDR1 LNHDA and CDR2 SQIVND come from the germline V gene (reference sequence). This CDR3 has 16 residues. CDR3 amino acids: CASSERRETDTDTQYF. DNA for the CDR3: TGTGCCAGTAGTGAACGGCGAGAAACCGACACAGATACGCAGTATTTT.

This clonotype was detected ten times or more. The CDR3 region is CSAPVPPTHQAQYF. The CDR3 coding sequence is TGCAGTGCCCCTGTCCCTCCAACCCACCAGGCGCAGTATTTT. The chain links TRBV20-1 to TRBJ2-3; no firm D call. The germline V gene has CDR1 DFQATT and CDR2 SNEGSKA (reference sequence). CDR3 length: 14 residues. The V end lost 6 bases, the J end lost 10 bases, and 23 bases lay between the germline ends.

In its sample, this clonotype was seen many times. The chain has TRBV12-5 and TRBJ2-1; tentatively, D is TRBD1 (6 bases). V was pared by 1 base and J by 4 bases, with 14 bases between. CDR1 is LGHNT, CDR2 FRNRAP, per germline. The CDR3 consists of 16 residues. The DNA for the CDR3 is TGTGCTAGTGGTTTGGCCAGGGGCGGAGGATACAATGAGCAGTTCTTC. Its protein is CASGLARGGGYNEQFF.

The sample holds a few counts of this clonotype. The chain couples TRBV6-2 or TRBV6-3 to TRBJ2-2, with TRBD2 matching over 8 bases. This CDR3 comprises 15 residues. Germline CDR1 reads MNHEY; CDR2 reads SVGEGT. Unmatched junction bases numbered 5, after V lost 4 bases and J lost 4 bases. The CDR3 DNA reads TGTGCCAGCAGTTGGCTAGCGGGTGGCACCGGGGAGCTGTTTTTT. Translating gives CASSWLAGGTGELFF.

By share, this clonotype counts as medium-sized. The gene calls are TRBV7-8 and TRBJ2-7; D gene unclear. Germline CDR1 is SGHVS and CDR2 is FQNEAQ. The length of the CDR3 is 13 residues. With 4 bases removed from V and 2 bases from J, the gap between germline ends came to 9 bases. CDR3 nucleotide sequence: TGTGCCAGCAGCTACCTTGTTACCTACGAGCAGTACTTC. Translation: CASSYLVTYEQYF.

This clonotype was seen ten or more times. The genes are TRBV27 and TRBJ2-3; 8 nucleotides align to TRBD1. CDR3 length equals 16 residues. From germline, CDR1 is MNHEY and CDR2 SMNVEV (reference sequence). Losses at the gene ends were 7 bases for V and 4 bases for J; bases not matched to a gene: 13. The CDR3 region has the DNA TGTGCCAGCAAGCATGACAGGGGCAAGGTGGCAGATACGCAGTATTTT. Amino acid sequence: CASKHDRGKVADTQYF.

The CDR3 DNA sequence: TGTGCCAGTAGTCAAGGACTAGAACCAGCCACAGATACGCAGTATTTT. This translates into CASSQGLEPATDTQYF. V and J are TRBV19 and TRBJ2-3; 7 bases map to TRBD2. There are 16 residues in the CDR3. Germline V gives CDR1 LNHDA, CDR2 SQIVND (reference sequence). V shed 5 bases and J 2 bases; nucleotides not matched to a gene: 10.

Ten or more counts support this clonotype. The rearrangement uses TRBV19 and TRBJ2-1, with D perhaps TRBD1 or TRBD2 (5 bases each). This CDR3 is built from 12 residues. V dropped 4 bases and J dropped 8 bases, with 9 bases sitting between them. Germline V gene lookup returns CDR1 LNHDA and CDR2 SQIVND (reference sequence). CDR3 region: CASSKGTDEQFF. DNA for the CDR3: TGTGCCAGTAGTAAAGGGACGGATGAGCAGTTCTTC.

Details on this clonotype: A much larger clone sits a single nucleotide away, making a read error possible. The gene calls are TRBV2 and TRBJ2-3; D may be TRBD1 or TRBD2 (5 bases each). The germline gives CDR1 SNHLY, CDR2 FYNNEI. The CDR3 totals 14 residues. V dropped 7 bases and J dropped 0 bases, with 11 bases sitting between them. In DNA, the CDR3 is TGTGCCAGCATGGGGGAAATTAGCACAGATACGCAGTATTTT. As protein: CASMGEISTDTQYF. The complete variable domain, with remaining parts taken from reference TRBV2 and TRBJ2-3, reads EPEVTQTPSHQVTQMGQEVILRCVPISNHLYFYWYRQILGQKVEFLVSFYNNEISEKSEIFDDQFSVERPDGSNFTLKIRSTKLEDSAMYFCASMGEISTDTQYFGPGTRLTVL.

There are many counts of this clonotype. V gene TRBV18 combines with J gene TRBJ1-1; no clear D gene. CDR1 is KGHSH and CDR2 is LQKENI in the germline V gene. The CDR3 covers 14 residues. Trimming took off 2 bases at V and 3 bases at J, with 10 bases between the two ends. The CDR3 loop is CASSPKDVDTEAFF. The CDR3 DNA follows: TGTGCCAGCTCACCAAAGGACGTGGACACTGAAGCTTTCTTT.

This clonotype has ten or more counts. The chain has TRBV24-1 and TRBJ1-5; the D gene is possibly TRBD1 (5 bases). V lost 9 bases to trimming and J lost 0 bases, with 17 bases between them. Germline V gene lookup returns CDR1 KGHDR and CDR2 SFDVKD. The CDR3 consists of 16 residues. CDR3 protein: CATSRGDGFSNQPQHF. CDR3 nucleotides: TGTGCCACCTCCCGGGGGGACGGCTTTAGCAATCAGCCCCAGCATTTT.

By share, this clonotype counts as medium-sized (0.01 to 0.1%). J is TRBJ2-7 and V is TRBV7-9; 9 nucleotides line up with TRBD1. Trimming at V came to 3 bases and at J to 6 bases, leaving 6 bases not matched to a gene. The CDR3 totals 14 residues. Germline V lookup: CDR1 SEHNR, CDR2 FQNEAQ (reference sequence). CDR3 in DNA: TGTGCCAGCAGCTTTGGCGACAGGGGGGGCGAGCAGTACGTC. This gives the protein CASSFGDRGGEQYV.